The present entry profiles one TCR beta chain with its context. This sample was taken from a study of shared clonotypes between healthy human individuals. V trimming: 5 bases; J trimming: 0 bases; junction bases outside the gene matches: 5. Germline V gene data show CDR1 as PRHDT and CDR2 as FYEKMQ (reference sequence). This CDR3 region has 15 residues. Naive CD8 cells were CD45RO-negative, positively selected for CCR7, excluding terminally differentiated effector memory CD45RA+ cells. The study drew its donors from healthy HIV-negative adults without recent acute infections or vaccinations. Those who donated, Caucasian adults without exception, all lived in Nashville, Tennessee. Execution of the assay was at deep level. Sequencing was performed with immunoSEQ multiplex PCR; in TCRdb, only in-frame clones are kept and a portion is missing. The top ten hold more than 0.085% of the sample, which has around 610,000 clones, roughly 95% seen once.

The sample consisted of naive CD8+ T cells sorted from blood. The chain has TRBV13 and TRBJ2-3; TRBD2 aligns across 7 bases. The clonotype originates from a woman aged 30 to 39 in good health. The CDR3 sequence is CASSASGSSTDTQYF. DNA for the CDR3: TGTGCCAGCAGCGCTAGCGGATCTAGCACAGATACGCAGTATTTT.